The following is a TCR beta chain sequence with its context. Its target is unknown. This entry is derived from a study of CD8+ T cells in alopecia areata. On the study more broadly: Tofacitinib was taken orally by treated patients, and the dose was 5 to 10 mg twice daily. The SALT score measured affected scalp surface percentage in treated patients. Study findings and constraints: While patients received tofacitinib, many expanded lesional clones remained present in scalp and blood.

This sample's treatment: oral pan-JAK inhibitor, 5-10 mg twice daily. Alopecia areata patients gave lesional scalp punch biopsies and peripheral blood samples. The CDR3 is 16 residues long. Trimming took off 0 bases at V and 4 bases at J, with 18 bases between the two ends. Germline CDR1 and CDR2: GTSNPN and SVGIG (reference sequence). RNA extraction and reverse transcription yielded cDNA as sequencing template. Some clones are missing from TCRdb's copy, which holds only in-frame ones; the method was immunoSEQ multiplex PCR. In the table there are 180,000 or so clones, about 55% of which are singletons.

This chain connects TRBV30 to TRBJ1-2, with D perhaps TRBD1 (5 bases). This TCR derives from a human donor with alopecia areata. Source: CD8+ T cells sorted from blood, taken at week 24, from a patient treated with tofacitinib. In DNA form, the CDR3 reads TGTGCCTGGAGTGTACGATCTGACAGAAACCTCTATGGCTACACCTTC. Protein: CAWSVRSDRNLYGYTF.